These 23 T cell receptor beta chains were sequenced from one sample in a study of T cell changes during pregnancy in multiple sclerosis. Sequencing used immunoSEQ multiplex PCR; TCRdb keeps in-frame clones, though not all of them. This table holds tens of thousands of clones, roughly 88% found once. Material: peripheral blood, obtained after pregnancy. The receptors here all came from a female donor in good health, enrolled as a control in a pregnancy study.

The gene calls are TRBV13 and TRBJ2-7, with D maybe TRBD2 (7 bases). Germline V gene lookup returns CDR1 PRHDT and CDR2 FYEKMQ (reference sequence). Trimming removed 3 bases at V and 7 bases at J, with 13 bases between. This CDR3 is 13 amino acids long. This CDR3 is CASSFGRGGEQYF. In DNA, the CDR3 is TGTGCCAGCAGCTTCGGTAGGGGGGGAGAGCAGTACTTC.

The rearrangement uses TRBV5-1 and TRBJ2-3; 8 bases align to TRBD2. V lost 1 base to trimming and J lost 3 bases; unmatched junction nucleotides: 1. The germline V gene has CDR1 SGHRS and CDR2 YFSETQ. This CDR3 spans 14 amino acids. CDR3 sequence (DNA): TGCGCCAGCAGCTTGAGCGGGAGAACAGATACGCAGTATTTT. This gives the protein CASSLSGRTDTQYF.

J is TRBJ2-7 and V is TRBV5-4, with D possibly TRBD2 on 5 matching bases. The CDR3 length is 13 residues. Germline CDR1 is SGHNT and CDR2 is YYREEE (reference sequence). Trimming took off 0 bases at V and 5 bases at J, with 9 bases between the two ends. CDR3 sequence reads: CASSLVGVNEQYF. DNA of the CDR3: TGTGCCAGCAGCTTGGTCGGGGTGAACGAGCAGTACTTC. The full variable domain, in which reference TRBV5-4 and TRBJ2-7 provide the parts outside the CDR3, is ETGVTQSPTHLIKTRGQQVTLRCSSQSGHNTVSWYQQALGQGPQFIFQYYREEENGRGNFPPRFSGLQFPNYSSELNVNALELDDSALYLCASSLVGVNEQYFGPGTRLTVT.

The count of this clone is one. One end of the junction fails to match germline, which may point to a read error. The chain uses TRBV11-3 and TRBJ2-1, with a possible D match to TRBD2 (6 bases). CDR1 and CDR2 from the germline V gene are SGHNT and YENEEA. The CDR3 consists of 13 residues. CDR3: CASSLRWERVILF. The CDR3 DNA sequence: TGTGCCAGCAGCTTACGTTGGGAGCGGGTGATCCTCTTC.

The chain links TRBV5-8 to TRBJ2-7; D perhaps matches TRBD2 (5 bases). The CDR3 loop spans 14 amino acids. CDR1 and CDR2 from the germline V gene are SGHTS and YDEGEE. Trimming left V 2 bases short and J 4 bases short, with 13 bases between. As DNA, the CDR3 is TGTGCCAGCAGCTTCGGGGATTTTAGTTACGAGCAGTACTTC. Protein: CASSFGDFSYEQYF.

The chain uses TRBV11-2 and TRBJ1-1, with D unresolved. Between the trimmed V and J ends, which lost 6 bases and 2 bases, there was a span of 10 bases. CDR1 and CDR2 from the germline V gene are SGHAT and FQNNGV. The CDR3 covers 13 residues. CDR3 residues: CASRQKINTEAFF. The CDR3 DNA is TGTGCCAGCAGGCAGAAAATAAACACTGAAGCTTTCTTT.

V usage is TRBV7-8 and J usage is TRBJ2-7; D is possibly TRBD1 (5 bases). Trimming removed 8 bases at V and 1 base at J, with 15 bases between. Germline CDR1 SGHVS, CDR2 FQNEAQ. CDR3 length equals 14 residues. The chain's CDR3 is CASLKGLASYEQYF. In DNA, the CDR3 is TGTGCCAGCCTCAAGGGGTTGGCATCCTACGAGCAGTACTTC.

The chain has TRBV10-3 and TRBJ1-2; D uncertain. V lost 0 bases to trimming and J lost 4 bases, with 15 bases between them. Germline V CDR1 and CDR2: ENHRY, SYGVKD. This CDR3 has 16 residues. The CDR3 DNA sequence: TGTGCCATCAGTGAGTCGTACAGACCCTCAAGCTATGGCTACACCTTC. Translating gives CAISESYRPSSYGYTF.

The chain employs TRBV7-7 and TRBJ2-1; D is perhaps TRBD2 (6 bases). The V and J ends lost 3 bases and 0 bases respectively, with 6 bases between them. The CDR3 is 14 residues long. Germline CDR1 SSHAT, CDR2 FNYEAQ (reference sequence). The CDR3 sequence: CASSLGGSYNEQFF. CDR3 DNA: TGTGCCAGCAGCTTGGGGGGCTCCTACAATGAGCAGTTCTTC.

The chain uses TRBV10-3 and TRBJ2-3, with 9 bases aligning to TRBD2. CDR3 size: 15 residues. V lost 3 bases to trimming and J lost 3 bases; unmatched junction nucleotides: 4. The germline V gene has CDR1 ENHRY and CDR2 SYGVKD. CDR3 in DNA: TGTGCCATCAGTGATCTAGCGGGGTTAACAGATACGCAGTATTTT. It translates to CAISDLAGLTDTQYF.

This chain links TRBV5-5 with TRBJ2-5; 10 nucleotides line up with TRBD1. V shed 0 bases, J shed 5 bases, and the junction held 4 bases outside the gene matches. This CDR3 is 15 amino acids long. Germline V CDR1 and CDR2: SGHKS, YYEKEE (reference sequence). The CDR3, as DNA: TGTGCCAGCAGCTTGGGGACAGGGGGTGGCGAGACCCAGTACTTC. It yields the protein CASSLGTGGGETQYF.

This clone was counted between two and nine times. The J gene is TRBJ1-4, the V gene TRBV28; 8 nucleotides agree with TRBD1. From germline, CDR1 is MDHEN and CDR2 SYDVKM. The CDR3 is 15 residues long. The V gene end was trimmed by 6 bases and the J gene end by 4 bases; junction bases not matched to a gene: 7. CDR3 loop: CASSLPGQDNEKLFF. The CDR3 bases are TGTGCCAGCAGCCTGCCGGGACAGGATAATGAAAAACTGTTTTTT.

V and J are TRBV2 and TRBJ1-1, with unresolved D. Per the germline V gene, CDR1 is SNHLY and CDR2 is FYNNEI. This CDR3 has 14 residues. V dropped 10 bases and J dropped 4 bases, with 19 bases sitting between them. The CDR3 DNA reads TGTGCCACTCTCTCGCGGGGTAGTAGCACTGAAGCTTTCTTT. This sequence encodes CATLSRGSSTEAFF.

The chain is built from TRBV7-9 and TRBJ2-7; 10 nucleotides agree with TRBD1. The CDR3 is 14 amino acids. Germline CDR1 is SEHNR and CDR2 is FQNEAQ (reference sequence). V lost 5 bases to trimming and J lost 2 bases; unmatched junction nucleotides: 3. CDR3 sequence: CASSVTGGPYEQYF. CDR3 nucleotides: TGTGCCAGCAGCGTGACAGGGGGCCCCTACGAGCAGTACTTC.

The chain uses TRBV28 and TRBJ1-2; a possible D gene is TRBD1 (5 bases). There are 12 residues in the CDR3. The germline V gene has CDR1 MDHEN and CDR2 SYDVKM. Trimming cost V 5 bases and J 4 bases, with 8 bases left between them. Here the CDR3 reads CASSPGGYGYTF. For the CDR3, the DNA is TGTGCCAGCAGTCCGGGGGGCTATGGCTACACCTTC.

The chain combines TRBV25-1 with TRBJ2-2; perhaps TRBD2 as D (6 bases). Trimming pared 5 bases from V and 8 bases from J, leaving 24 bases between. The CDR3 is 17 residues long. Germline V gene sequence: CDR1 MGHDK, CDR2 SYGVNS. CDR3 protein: CASSKGPGLLGVGELFF. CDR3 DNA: TGTGCCAGCAGTAAGGGACCCGGACTATTGGGAGTAGGGGAGCTGTTTTTT.

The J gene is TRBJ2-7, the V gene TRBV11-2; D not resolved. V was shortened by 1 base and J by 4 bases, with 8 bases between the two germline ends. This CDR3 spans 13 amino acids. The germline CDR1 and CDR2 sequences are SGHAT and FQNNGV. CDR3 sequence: CASSLGLRYEQYF. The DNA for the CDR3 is TGTGCCAGCAGCTTAGGATTGAGGTACGAGCAGTACTTC.

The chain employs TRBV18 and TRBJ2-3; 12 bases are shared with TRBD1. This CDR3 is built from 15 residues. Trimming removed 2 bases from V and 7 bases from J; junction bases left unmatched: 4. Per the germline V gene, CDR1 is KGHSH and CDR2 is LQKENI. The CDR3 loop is CASSPAGTGGYTQYF. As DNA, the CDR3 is TGTGCCAGCTCACCAGCAGGGACAGGGGGCTATACGCAGTATTTT.

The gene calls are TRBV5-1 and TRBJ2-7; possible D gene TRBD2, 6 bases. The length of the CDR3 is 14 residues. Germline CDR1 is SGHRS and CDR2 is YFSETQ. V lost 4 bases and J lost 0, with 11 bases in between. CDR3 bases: TGCGCCAGCAGCAAGGGACTGAACTCCTACGAGCAGTACTTC. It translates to CASSKGLNSYEQYF.

The CDR3 region is CASSPPGGSPTDTQYF. For the CDR3, the DNA is TGTGCCAGCAGCCCGCCGGGCGGGAGCCCAACAGATACGCAGTATTTT. V gene TRBV5-4 combines with J gene TRBJ2-3; TRBD2 matches 7 bases. CDR1 and CDR2 (germline): SGHNT, YYREEE (reference sequence). Trimming took 4 bases from V and 3 from J; bases not matched to a gene: 11. This CDR3 is 16 amino acids long.

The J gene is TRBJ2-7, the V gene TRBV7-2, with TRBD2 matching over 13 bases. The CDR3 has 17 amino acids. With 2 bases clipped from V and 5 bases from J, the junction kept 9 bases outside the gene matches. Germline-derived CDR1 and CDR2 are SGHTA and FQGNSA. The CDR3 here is CASSLLGLAGDRNEQYF. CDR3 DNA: TGTGCCAGCAGCTTACTCGGACTAGCGGGAGATCGGAACGAGCAGTACTTC.

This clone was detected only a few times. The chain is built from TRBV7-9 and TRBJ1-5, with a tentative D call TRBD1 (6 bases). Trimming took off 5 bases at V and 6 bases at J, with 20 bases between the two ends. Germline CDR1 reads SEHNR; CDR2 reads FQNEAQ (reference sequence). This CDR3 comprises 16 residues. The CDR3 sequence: CASSLNREGTAQPQHF. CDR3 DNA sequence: TGTGCCAGCAGCCTTAACAGGGAAGGAACGGCTCAGCCCCAGCATTTT.

The CDR3 sequence: CASSQRENSYNEQFF. CDR3 nucleotides: TGTGCCAGCAGCCAGAGGGAGAACTCCTACAATGAGCAGTTCTTC. The chain carries TRBV7-2 and TRBJ2-1; weak D call: TRBD2 (5 bases). The germline CDR1 and CDR2 sequences are SGHTA and FQGNSA. This CDR3 is 15 amino acids long. With 5 bases removed from V and 0 bases from J, the gap between germline ends came to 11 bases.